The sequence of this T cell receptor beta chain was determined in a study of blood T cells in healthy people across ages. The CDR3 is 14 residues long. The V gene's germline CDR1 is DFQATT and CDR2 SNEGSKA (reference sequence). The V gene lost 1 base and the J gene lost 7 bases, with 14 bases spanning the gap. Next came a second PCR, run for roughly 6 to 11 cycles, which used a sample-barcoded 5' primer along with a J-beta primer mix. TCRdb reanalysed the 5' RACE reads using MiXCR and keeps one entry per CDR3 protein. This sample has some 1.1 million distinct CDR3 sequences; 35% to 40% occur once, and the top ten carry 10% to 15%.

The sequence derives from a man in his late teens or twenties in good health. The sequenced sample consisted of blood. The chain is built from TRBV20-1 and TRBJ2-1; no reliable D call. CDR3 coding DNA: TGCAGTGCTAGAGCCGTCAGGTCGGGTAATGAGCAGTTCTTC. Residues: CSARAVRSGNEQFF.